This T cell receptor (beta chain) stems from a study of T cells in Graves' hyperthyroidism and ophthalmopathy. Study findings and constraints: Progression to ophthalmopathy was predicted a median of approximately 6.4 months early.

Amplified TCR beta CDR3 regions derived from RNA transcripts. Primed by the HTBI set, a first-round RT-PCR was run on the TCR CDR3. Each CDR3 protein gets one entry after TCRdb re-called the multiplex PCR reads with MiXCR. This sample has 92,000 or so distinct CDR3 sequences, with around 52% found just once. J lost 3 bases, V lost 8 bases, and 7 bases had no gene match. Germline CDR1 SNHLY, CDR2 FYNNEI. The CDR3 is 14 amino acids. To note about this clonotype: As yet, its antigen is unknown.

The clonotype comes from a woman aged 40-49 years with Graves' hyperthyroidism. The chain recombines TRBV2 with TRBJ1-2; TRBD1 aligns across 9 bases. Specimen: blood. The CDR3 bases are TGTGCCAGCGAAAGCCGGGACAGGGACTATGGCTACACCTTC. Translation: CASESRDRDYGYTF.